This is a list of T cell receptor beta chains from one sample in a study of OX40 agonist ivuxolimab in advanced cancers. Repertoires were generated with immunoSEQ multiplex PCR, while TCRdb's copy carries only in-frame clones and drops some. Among around 79,000 clones listed, around nine tenths were seen once. Sequenced material: CD4+ or CD8+ T cells sorted from blood, taken in a trial of the OX40 agonist ivuxolimab. These receptors all stem from an adult with an advanced solid tumor such as melanoma, head and neck, liver or kidney cancer. Each CDR3 is given with its conserved first and last residue. Each record gives: CDR3 protein, J gene, V gene.

CDR3: CASSEGTSGGAWDTQYF
J: TRBJ2-3
V: TRBV2

CDR3: CASSYSEMEGYGYTF
J: TRBJ1-2
V: TRBV6-6

CDR3: CASSIVANEKLFF
J: TRBJ1-4
V: TRBV19

CDR3: CASSQGVSSQPQHF
J: TRBJ1-5
V: TRBV25-1

CDR3: CASSLQTGRDTGELFF
J: TRBJ2-2
V: TRBV7-9

CDR3: CASSLGSRDREKLFF
J: TRBJ1-4
V: TRBV5-8

CDR3: CASSLRQGGWNEQFF
J: TRBJ2-1
V: TRBV28

CDR3: CAWSSGRGNEGQPQHF
J: TRBJ1-5
V: TRBV30

CDR3: CASSGLNEKLFF
J: TRBJ1-4
V: TRBV6-5

CDR3: CASSDWGLSSTDTQYF
J: TRBJ2-3
V: TRBV28

CDR3: CASNLGTGEIHEQYF
J: TRBJ2-7
V: TRBV5-1

CDR3: CASSLGGSGNTIYF
J: TRBJ1-3
V: TRBV27

CDR3: CASRPGGNTGELFF
J: TRBJ2-2
V: TRBV28

CDR3: CASSQGLAGFGEQFF
J: TRBJ2-1
V: TRBV4-1

CDR3: CASSITGQNNQPQHF
J: TRBJ1-5
V: TRBV5-1

CDR3: CASSFLPPGVRGTEAFF
J: TRBJ1-1
V: TRBV5-1

CDR3: CASSLAGVAGELFF
J: TRBJ2-2
V: TRBV5-1

CDR3: CASSLSGEQYF
J: TRBJ2-7
V: TRBV28

CDR3: CASKRGLTNEKLFF
J: TRBJ1-4
V: TRBV6-5

CDR3: CASSRGVSNTEAFF
J: TRBJ1-1
V: TRBV18

CDR3: CASSVAPQGVHEQFF
J: TRBJ2-1
V: TRBV9

CDR3: CAWSLGVGYTF
J: TRBJ1-2
V: TRBV30

CDR3: CASSRVAQPQHF
J: TRBJ1-5
V: TRBV5-6

CDR3: CASSFAGGRDTGELFF
J: TRBJ2-2
V: TRBV7-8

CDR3: CAIRGQGDQPQHF
J: TRBJ1-5
V: TRBV10-3

CDR3: CASSLTAGNTIYF
J: TRBJ1-3
V: TRBV7-7

CDR3: CASSQGRNTEAFF
J: TRBJ1-1
V: TRBV6-5

CDR3: CASRMTSGRGYEQYF
J: TRBJ2-7
V: TRBV19

CDR3: CASAAQGAGANVLTF
J: TRBJ2-6
V: TRBV5-6

CDR3: CASSSSGRGTGELFF
J: TRBJ2-2
V: TRBV7-3

CDR3: CASSLWSRGQETQYF
J: TRBJ2-5
V: TRBV5-1

CDR3: CASSFLPGRYAFF
J: TRBJ1-1
V: TRBV11-3

CDR3: CASSEHHNEQFF
J: TRBJ2-1
V: TRBV25-1

CDR3: CAWSVGTTANYGYTF
J: TRBJ1-2
V: TRBV30

CDR3: CASSIEGQGMKTQYF
J: TRBJ2-5
V: TRBV19

CDR3: CASSVQVLVHEQYF
J: TRBJ2-7
V: TRBV27

CDR3: CASSYGRRVNTGELFF
J: TRBJ2-2
V: TRBV6-5

CDR3: CASSQRRRNTEAFF
J: TRBJ1-1
V: TRBV14

CDR3: CAISDSGNTIYF
J: TRBJ1-3
V: TRBV10-3

CDR3: CAWSGGTSGNSYNEQFF
J: TRBJ2-1
V: TRBV30

CDR3: CASSHVGPTYEQYF
J: TRBJ2-7
V: TRBV7-6

CDR3: CASRDPSGQGVYEQYF
J: TRBJ2-7
V: TRBV28

CDR3: CASSLAGVPRRTDTQYF
J: TRBJ2-3
V: TRBV7-2

CDR3: CASSGTGNSNQPQHF
J: TRBJ1-5
V: TRBV2

CDR3: CASTRTGTYEQYF
J: TRBJ2-7
V: TRBV5-1

CDR3: CASSPQDTPQTNYGYTF
J: TRBJ1-2
V: TRBV18

CDR3: CASSKRGEGHPQREKLFF
J: TRBJ1-4
V: TRBV21-1

CDR3: CASSEGPNYGYTF
J: TRBJ1-2
V: TRBV2

CDR3: CASSPDPGEDSPLHF
J: TRBJ1-6
V: TRBV5-4